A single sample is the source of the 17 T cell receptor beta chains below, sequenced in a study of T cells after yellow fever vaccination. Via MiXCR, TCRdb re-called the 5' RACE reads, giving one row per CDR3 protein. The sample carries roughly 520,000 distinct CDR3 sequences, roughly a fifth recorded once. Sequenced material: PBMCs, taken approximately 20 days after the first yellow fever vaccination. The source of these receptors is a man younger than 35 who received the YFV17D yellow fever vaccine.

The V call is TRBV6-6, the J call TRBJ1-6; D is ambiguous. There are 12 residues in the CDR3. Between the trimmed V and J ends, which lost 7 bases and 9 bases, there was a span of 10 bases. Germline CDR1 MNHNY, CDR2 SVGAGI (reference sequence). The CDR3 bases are TGTGCCAGCAACATTCCCGGTTCACCCCTCCACTTT. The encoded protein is CASNIPGSPLHF.

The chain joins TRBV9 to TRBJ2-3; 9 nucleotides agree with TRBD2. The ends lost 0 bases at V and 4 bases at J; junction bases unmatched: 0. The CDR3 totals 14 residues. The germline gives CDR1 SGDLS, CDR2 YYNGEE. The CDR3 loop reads CASSVASGADTQYF. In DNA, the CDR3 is TGTGCCAGCAGCGTAGCTAGCGGGGCAGATACGCAGTATTTT.

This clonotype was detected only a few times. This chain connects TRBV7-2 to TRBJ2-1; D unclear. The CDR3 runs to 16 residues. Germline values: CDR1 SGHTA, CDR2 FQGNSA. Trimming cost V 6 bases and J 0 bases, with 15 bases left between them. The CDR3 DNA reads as TGTGCCAGCAGAAAATCGGCTGGTAGCTCCTACAATGAGCAGTTCTTC. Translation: CASRKSAGSSYNEQFF.

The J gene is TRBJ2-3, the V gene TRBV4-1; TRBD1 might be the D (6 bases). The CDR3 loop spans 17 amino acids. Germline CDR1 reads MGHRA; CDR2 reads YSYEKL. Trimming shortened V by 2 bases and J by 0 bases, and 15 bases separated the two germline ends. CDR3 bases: TGCGCCAGCAGCCAAAAGCGCCAGGGGCCGAGCACAGATACGCAGTATTTT. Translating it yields CASSQKRQGPSTDTQYF.

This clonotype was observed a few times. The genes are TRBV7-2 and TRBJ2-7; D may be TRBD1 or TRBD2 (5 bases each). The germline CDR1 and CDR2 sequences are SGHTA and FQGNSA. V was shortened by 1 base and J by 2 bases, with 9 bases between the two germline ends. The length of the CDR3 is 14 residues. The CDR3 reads CASSLVQGAYEQYV. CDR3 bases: TGTGCCAGCAGCTTAGTTCAGGGAGCCTACGAGCAGTACGTC.

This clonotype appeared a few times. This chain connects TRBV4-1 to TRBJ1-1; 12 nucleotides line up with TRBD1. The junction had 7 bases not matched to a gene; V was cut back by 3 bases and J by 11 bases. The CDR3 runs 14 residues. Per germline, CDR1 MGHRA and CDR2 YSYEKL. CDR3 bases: TGCGCCAGCAGCCAGGCCGGGACAGGGGGCTCGGCTTTCTTT. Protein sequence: CASSQAGTGGSAFF.

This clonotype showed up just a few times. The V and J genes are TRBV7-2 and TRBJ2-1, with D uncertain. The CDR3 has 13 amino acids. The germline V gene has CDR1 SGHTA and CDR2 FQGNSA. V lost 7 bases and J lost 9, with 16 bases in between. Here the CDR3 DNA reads TGTGCCAGCACCAGGCCAGGAGCCCTTGAGCAGTTCTTC. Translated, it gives CASTRPGALEQFF.

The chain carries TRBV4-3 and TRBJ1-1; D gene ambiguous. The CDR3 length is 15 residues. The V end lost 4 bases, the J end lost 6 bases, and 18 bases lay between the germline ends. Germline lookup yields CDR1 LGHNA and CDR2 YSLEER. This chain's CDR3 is CASSLFARNRPEAFF. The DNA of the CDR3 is TGCGCCAGCAGCCTATTTGCAAGGAACCGTCCTGAAGCTTTCTTT.

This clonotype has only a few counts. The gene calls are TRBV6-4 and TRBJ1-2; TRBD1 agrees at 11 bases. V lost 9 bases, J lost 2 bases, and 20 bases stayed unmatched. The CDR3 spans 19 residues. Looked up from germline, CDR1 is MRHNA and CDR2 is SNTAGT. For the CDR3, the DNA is TGTGCCAGATCTTCGGACAGGGGGCTGAAAAGTAAGGGCAACTATGGCTACACCTTC. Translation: CARSSDRGLKSKGNYGYTF.

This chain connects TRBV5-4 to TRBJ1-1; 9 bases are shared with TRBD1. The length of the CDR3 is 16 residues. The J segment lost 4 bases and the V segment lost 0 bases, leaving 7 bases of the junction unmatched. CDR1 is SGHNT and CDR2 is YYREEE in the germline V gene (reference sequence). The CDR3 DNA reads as TGTGCCAGCAGCTTGGGGGACAGGGCCCTGGGCACTGAAGCTTTCTTT. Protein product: CASSLGDRALGTEAFF.

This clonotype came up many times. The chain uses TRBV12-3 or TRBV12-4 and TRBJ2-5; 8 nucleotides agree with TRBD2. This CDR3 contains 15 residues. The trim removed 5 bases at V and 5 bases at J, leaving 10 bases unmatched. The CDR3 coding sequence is TGTGCCAGCAGTGGTCCAAGCGGGGGATTGGAGACCCAGTACTTC. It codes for CASSGPSGGLETQYF.

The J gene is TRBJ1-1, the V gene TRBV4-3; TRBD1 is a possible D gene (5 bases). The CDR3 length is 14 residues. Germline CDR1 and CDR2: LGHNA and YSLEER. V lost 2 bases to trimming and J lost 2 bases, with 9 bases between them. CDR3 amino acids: CASSQRGINTEAFF. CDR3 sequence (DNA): TGCGCCAGCAGCCAAAGGGGCATTAACACTGAAGCTTTCTTT.

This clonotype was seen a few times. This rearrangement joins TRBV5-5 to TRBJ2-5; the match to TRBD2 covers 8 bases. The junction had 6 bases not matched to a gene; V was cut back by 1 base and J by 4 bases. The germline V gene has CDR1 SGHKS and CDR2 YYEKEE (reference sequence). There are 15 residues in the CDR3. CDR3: CASSLRAGGVETQYF. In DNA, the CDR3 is TGTGCCAGCAGCTTGAGGGCGGGGGGTGTAGAGACCCAGTACTTC.

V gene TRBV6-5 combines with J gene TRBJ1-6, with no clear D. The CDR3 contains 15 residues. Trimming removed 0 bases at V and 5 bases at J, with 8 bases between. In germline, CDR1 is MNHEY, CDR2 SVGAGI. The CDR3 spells CASSYSRQDNSPLHF. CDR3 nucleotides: TGTGCCAGCAGTTACTCGCGGCAAGATAATTCACCCCTCCACTTT.

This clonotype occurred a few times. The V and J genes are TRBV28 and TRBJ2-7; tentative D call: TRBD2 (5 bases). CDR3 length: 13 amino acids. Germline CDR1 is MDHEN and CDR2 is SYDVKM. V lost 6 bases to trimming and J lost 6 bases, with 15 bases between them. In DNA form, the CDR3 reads TGTGCCAGCAGGTCCGGACTCTGGGGCGAGCAGTACGTC. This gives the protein CASRSGLWGEQYV.

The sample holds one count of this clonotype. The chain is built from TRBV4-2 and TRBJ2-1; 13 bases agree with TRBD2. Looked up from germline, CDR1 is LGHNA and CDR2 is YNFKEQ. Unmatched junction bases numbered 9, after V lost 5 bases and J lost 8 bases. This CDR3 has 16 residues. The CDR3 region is CASSSHTSGGAHEQFF. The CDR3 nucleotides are TGTGCCAGCAGCTCTCATACTAGCGGGGGGGCCCATGAGCAGTTCTTC.

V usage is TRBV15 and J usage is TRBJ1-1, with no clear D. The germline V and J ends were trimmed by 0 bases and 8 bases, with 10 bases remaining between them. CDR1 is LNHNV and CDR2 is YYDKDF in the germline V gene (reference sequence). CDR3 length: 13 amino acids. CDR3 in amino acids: CATSREALGEAFF. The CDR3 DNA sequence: TGTGCCACCAGCAGAGAGGCGTTGGGGGAAGCTTTCTTT.